Listed below are T cell receptor beta chains from one sample, sequenced in a study of early T cells in non-severe SARS-CoV-2 infection. From the 5' RACE reads, TCRdb called clonotypes with MiXCR, one entry per CDR3 protein. This sample yields about 31,000 distinct CDR3 sequences, of which about 5.7% are seen a single time; around 6.8% belongs to the top ten. The sample consisted of whole blood. The source is an adult who was a healthcare worker with PCR-confirmed SARS-CoV-2 infection or an uninfected control (not recorded which). CDR3s include the opening cysteine and the closing phenylalanine or tryptophan. Each record gives: clone size, J gene, V gene, CDR3 protein. Part of the rows lack a size; the others show once, few, many or a class for expanded clones.

size: many
J: TRBJ2-7
V: TRBV2
CDR3: CASSVEAGYNEQYF

size: many
J: TRBJ2-5
V: TRBV4-1
CDR3: CASSQENRGGLGRETQYF

size: few
J: TRBJ2-1
V: TRBV3-1
CDR3: CASGLAGGNEQFF

size: .
J: TRBJ2-7
V: TRBV28
CDR3: CASSLVSPKISQYF

size: many
J: TRBJ2-1
V: TRBV12-3/TRBV12-4
CDR3: CASSVGTSGNEQFF

size: .
J: TRBJ1-5
V: TRBV6-1
CDR3: CASSEGQPQHF

size: .
J: TRBJ2-7
V: TRBV28
CDR3: CASSPPDLQNEQYF

size: many
J: TRBJ2-7
V: TRBV19
CDR3: CASSPRDRGYEQYF

size: few
J: TRBJ2-7
V: TRBV20-1
CDR3: CSARDDYEQYF

size: .
J: TRBJ2-7
V: TRBV28
CDR3: CASNDSPYEQYF

size: few
J: TRBJ1-3
V: TRBV21-1
CDR3: CASSSSWMQGKLSGNTIYF

size: .
J: TRBJ2-3
V: TRBV28
CDR3: CASKTSGRLTDTQYF

size: .
J: TRBJ2-7
V: TRBV6-5
CDR3: CASSYRGSGSYEQYF

size: .
J: TRBJ2-1
V: TRBV7-9
CDR3: CASSLAYGLTDNEQFF

size: few
J: TRBJ2-1
V: TRBV3-1
CDR3: CASSNRDHLYNEQFF

size: many
J: TRBJ2-7
V: TRBV28
CDR3: CASSFGPGISYEQYF

size: many
J: TRBJ2-4
V: TRBV28
CDR3: CASSSDLGPTRNIQYF

size: many
J: TRBJ2-7
V: TRBV6-1
CDR3: CASMSEGGAGSYEQYF

size: .
J: TRBJ2-5
V: TRBV19
CDR3: CASSTGVLGGLVSQYF

size: medium-sized
J: TRBJ2-1
V: TRBV5-1
CDR3: CASSLRGFNEQFF

size: many
J: TRBJ1-1
V: TRBV7-9
CDR3: CASSSMMGTEAFF

size: few
J: TRBJ1-1
V: TRBV28
CDR3: CASSSGPRNTEAFF

size: many
J: TRBJ1-5
V: TRBV2
CDR3: CASGMGSFQPQHF

size: few
J: TRBJ1-6
V: TRBV30
CDR3: CAWRGREPNSPLHF

size: many
J: TRBJ2-3
V: TRBV4-2
CDR3: CASSQPSTDTQYF

size: once
J: TRBJ2-7
V: TRBV20-1
CDR3: CSATSGTNVYEQYF

size: .
J: TRBJ2-7
V: TRBV7-9
CDR3: CASSTGRGREQYF

size: many
J: TRBJ2-1
V: TRBV18
CDR3: CASSTGSVYEQFF

size: many
J: TRBJ2-3
V: TRBV10-3
CDR3: CAISDIVAGGSDTQYF

size: .
J: TRBJ1-2
V: TRBV3-1
CDR3: CASSQVDRPNYGYTF